The present TCR beta chain was sequenced within a study of cytomegalovirus exposure and HLA in healthy donors (dated by TCRdb to the late 2010s). About the investigation overall: In an earlier analysis of under 600 of the donors, less than 350 Gb of sequence data and 120 million or so unique TCR beta sequences from 180 million or so T cells were reported. An early release that covered 500 to 800 HLA-typed donors contained 300 to 350 gigabases of sequencing data and around 85 million unique TCR sequences. Of the roughly 400 genotyped donors, 81% fell in the genetic ancestry cluster associated with self-reported Caucasian donors. The study was designed to test whether signatures of past pathogen exposure could be identified by cataloging public T cell receptors. The T cell repertoires of around 670 subjects were profiled by immunosequencing and related to cytomegalovirus serostatus. A separate validation cohort of over 95 different subjects was used in addition to the 666-subject first cohort. High-throughput TCR immunosequencing, statistical association of individual TCRs with disease status, and machine learning were combined to predict cytomegalovirus infection status. In a later analysis, previously published TCR beta repertoires from about 670 donors were re-analyzed and high-resolution HLA genotyping was added so that TCR occurrence patterns could be studied. Rather than drawing on any new phenotypic data, the later analysis identified candidate immune exposures from TCR beta sequences and the way those sequences occurred across donors. To decide whether each TCR beta V gene segment behaved as functional or pseudogenic, an earlier analysis of fewer than 750 of the donors relied on high-throughput TCR beta sequencing. Donor age, sex, ethnicity and CMV serostatus were compiled together with the repertoire data. A later genetic analysis used genome-wide SNP genotypes for about 60% of the roughly 670 donors, treating that subset as a discovery cohort. All discovery cohort repertoires had been generated using a single sequencing platform. Class I and class II HLA loci were covered by the typing at four-digit resolution. Typing coverage varied by locus: about 620-630 donors for A, B, C, DRB1 and DQB1; approximately 560 for DQA1; approximately 570 for DPA1; roughly 450 for DPB1. Because of strong linkage in the cohort, roughly 5 DR-DQ haplotypes were treated as single units for association and clustering. Among around 400 genotyped donors of the cohort, an average of approximately 240,000 unique TCR beta nucleotide sequences was sequenced per donor, of which 15% to 20% were non-productive. Points the paper makes about the study in general: Because HLA typing was unavailable for some donors at each locus, only the typed subset was used in association tests. It was suggested by the authors that the approach could potentially be generalized to other disease states and immunological phenotypes. Broadly in line with IMGT annotations, most TCR beta V segments showed up in productive rearrangements about 90% or about 30% of the time in an earlier analysis of approximately 640 of the donors. Presence/absence analyses assumed roughly uniform sequencing depth across donors, an assumption that may not hold. Because the 87-base-pair reads could not distinguish some IMGT-functional V segments, including TRBV6-2 and TRBV6-3, those segments were excluded. Most TCR sequences were observed very rarely across donors, whereas some public TCRs were present in many individuals. According to a later analysis, parvovirus B19, influenza, CMV and Epstein-Barr virus appeared linked to several top co-occurrence clusters. Linkage disequilibrium might explain the correlated functional status among segregating V segments, but an unknown experimental factor could not be ruled out. An association between a missense DCLRE1C variant and V-gene and J-gene trimming of TCR beta chains was found in a later genetic analysis and replicated in an independent cohort. The classifier was reported to diagnose cytomegalovirus status with high specificity and sensitivity in both the original cohort and the validation cohort. A total of 150 to 200 TCR beta chains were listed by the study as associated with cytomegalovirus. A cluster of highly shared sequence variants was judged likely to be a technical artifact of the sequencing pipeline. This cohort had only TCR beta chains sequenced, and the lack of alpha or paired-chain data limited which features could be detected. When HLA alleles, especially DR and DQ, strongly co-occurred, attributing TCR associations to individual alleles was difficult. A later analysis found that HLA-associated TCR beta chains were more clonally expanded and had lower generation probabilities than equally common non-associated chains. A few of the identified cytomegalovirus-associated TCR beta chains were confirmed in vitro to be specific for cytomegalovirus antigens. In a later genetic analysis, fewer N-insertions in productive TCRs were reported among donors in an Asian-associated ancestry cluster than the roughly 700-donor mean. In a later analysis, TCR association rates were found to vary across HLA loci, with the most associated TCRs seen for DRB1 alleles and the fewest for HLA-C alleles. In a later analysis, 16,951 TCR beta sequences were associated with specific HLA alleles at a false discovery rate of 0.05. A later analysis found that most CMV-associated TCR beta chains appeared HLA-restricted, with HLA associations seemingly driven largely by CMV exposure. A further reported finding was that TCR beta sequences accurately predicted the HLA-A and HLA-B alleles for most subjects in the first cohort. Immune exposure information for the cohort was limited to CMV serostatus. The earlier analysis of 587 of the donors excluded some 16 rarely observed V segments, including chromosome 9 orphons, because counts were too low.

Library preparation employed the immunoSEQ multiplex PCR assay. For the multiplex PCR, a mixture combining 60 forward primers for TCR Vbeta segments and 13 reverse primers for TCR Jbeta segments was used. The CDR3 region of rearranged TCR beta genes was amplified from genomic DNA with a multiplex PCR assay. The Illumina HiSeq System was used to sequence the amplified TCR beta libraries as 87-base-pair reads. Per the source publication's procedure: A later analysis counted approximately 84 million unique TCR beta chains across the 600 to 850 repertoires, and around 9.9 million of these chains were shared by at least two donors. A nearest-neighbor algorithm error-corrected the raw reads and collapsed the reads into unique sequences, merging closely related sequences to remove PCR and sequencing errors. Alignment of CDR3 sequences to IMGT reference sequences was used to assign V, D and J gene segments. For a sequence to be retained, at least a six-nucleotide match to both a V gene segment and a J gene segment was required. A rearrangement was called productive if the CDR3 had no stop codons and remained in frame with V and J, and every other rearrangement was called non-productive. CDR3 was defined by IMGT convention, running from the second conserved V-encoded cysteine to the conserved J-encoded phenylalanine. The earlier analysis of 587 of the donors excluded sequences that lacked an unambiguous match to a single V gene segment. In an earlier analysis of 587 of the donors, V segments were called functional above 56.7% productive rearrangements and were called segregating when the between-donor standard deviation exceeded 5%. A statistical classification framework was built for diagnosing cytomegalovirus status from the catalog of TCR beta chain sequences. V and J gene assignment, in a later analysis, came from comparing TCR nucleotide sequences with IMGT/GENE-DB human TR gene sequences. The TCRdist pipeline was used in a later analysis to assign CDR3 sequences and most-parsimonious VDJ recombination scenarios. A later analysis defined each TCR beta chain by its CDR3 amino acid sequence plus V-gene family, and excluded reads lacking a unique V-gene family. In a later analysis, approximately 640 highly shared, low-generation-probability nucleotide sequences were removed to address suspected cross-contamination and a sequencing artifact. In a later analysis, a clonal expansion index was calculated for each public chain from normalized within-repertoire ranks of inferred template counts. In a later analysis, generation probabilities were computed with a VDJ recombination model fitted to out-of-frame rearrangements, and the resulting probabilities were checked against IGoR. In a later analysis, hypergeometric tests were used to score TCR-TCR, TCR-HLA and TCR-CMV co-occurrence, with a repertoire-size bias correction applied to TCR pairs. In a later analysis, false discovery rates were estimated by permuting HLA or CMV assignments 20 times. A later analysis grouped co-occurring TCRs with DBSCAN, adding TCRdist sequence similarity when clustering within HLA-allele-positive subsets. Repertoires with fewer than 30,000 or more than 120,000 public chains, plus five repertoires with anomalous nucleotide sharing, were excluded from co-occurrence clustering. The table was pulled from immuneACCESS by TCRdb, which kept in-frame rearrangements only. Such tables lose some clones; where checked, under half of the loss comes from unresolved V genes, and the rest has no known cause. V and J calls and clone size are given by that table; D and trimming were obtained from the DNA. The sample has 200,000 or so clones on record, around 80% of them singletons. Around 3% of the sample belongs to the ten largest clones.

The cohort consisted of 600 to 750 healthy bone marrow donors. All cohort members were sampled while nominally healthy, although unrecorded immune exposures were likely present. The donor was CMV seronegative and belonged to the group of 350 or so seronegative cohort members. A peripheral blood sample was provided by each donor, and peripheral blood mononuclear cells were used for TCR beta sequencing. Genomic DNA extraction from the blood cell samples was performed with the Qiagen DNeasy Blood Extraction Kit. On this clone: Its antigen remains unidentified. No quality values exist for individual bases; no much larger clone is one base distant.

CDR1 and CDR2 are read off the germline V gene as SNHLY and FYNNEI. Including the terminal cysteine and phenylalanine, the CDR3 comprises 15 residues. The CDR3 DNA has 45 bases and is translated from base 1. Between the V and J ends, shortened by 2 bases and 4 bases respectively, the junction contains 12 bases. Sequenced: PBMCs. This TCR came from a young man in good health and CMV-seronegative. The chain joins TRBV2 to TRBJ1-5, with TRBD1 as a weak D call on 6 bases. CDR3 reads: CASSENRALNQPQHF. The nucleotide sequence is given as TGTGCCAGCAGTGAAAACAGGGCCTTAAATCAGCCCCAGCATTTT.